This TCR beta chain is from a study of STAT3 mutations in large granular lymphocyte leukemia. Whole-study context: Canonical activating STAT3 mutations were detected in roughly half of the longitudinally sequenced T-LGLL patients. Roughly 40% of treated T-LGLL patients showed hematologic response to immunosuppression.

TCRdb's table, derived via immunoSEQ multiplex PCR, lists solely in-frame clones and lacks some. The table lists some 31,000 clones, approximately 83% of them singletons, with more than 9.5% in the top ten. General observations from the study: Every T-cell large granular lymphocyte leukemia patient had at least one immunodominant TCR beta clonotype. In several patients, dominant TCR clone burden exceeded STAT3 mutant burden, suggesting STAT3 mutation arose secondarily.

The CDR3 has 16 amino acids. V dropped 0 bases and J dropped 5; count of bases not matched to a gene: 8. CDR1 and CDR2 (germline): GTSNPN, SVGIG (reference sequence). About this clone: Its antigen remains unidentified.

The sequenced sample consisted of peripheral blood mononuclear cells. The TCR comes from a man aged 55-75 years with T-cell large granular lymphocyte leukemia. Some clones in this sample may be carry-over from other donors' samples. This chain links TRBV30 with TRBJ2-1; 9 nucleotides agree with TRBD2. The CDR3 region has the DNA TGTGCCTGGAGTGTAGTAGCGGGAGTATCCGACAATGAGCAGTTCTTC. Residues: CAWSVVAGVSDNEQFF.